Given below is one TCR beta chain in context. Antigen: not known. These data belong to a study of T cell responses to AZD1222 COVID-19 vaccine. Overall study findings and caveats: In the spike-specific TCR repertoire, nearly half reportedly target unmutated variant regions. No repertoire was sampled before or during the peak T cell response, only after it. It should be noted that donors were predominantly white British and more often female, and clonal diversity was possibly underestimated.

The trim removed 2 bases at V and 6 bases at J, leaving 10 bases unmatched. CDR1 is SEHNR and CDR2 is FQNEAQ in the germline V gene (reference sequence). CDR3 length: 18 residues. Clones were read by immunoSEQ multiplex PCR, and TCRdb kept only the in-frame ones, dropping some. This table has some 190,000 clones, approximately 94% appearing once. This clonotype was sampled from an adult who received the MenACWY meningococcal vaccine as a control. Sequenced material: peripheral blood, taken 28 days after the second dose of the MenACWY control vaccine. The rearrangement links TRBV7-9 to TRBJ2-2; 12 bases are a match to TRBD1. The CDR3 is CASSLSQGQGATPGELFF. The CDR3 DNA follows: TGTGCCAGCAGCTTAAGCCAGGGACAGGGGGCGACCCCCGGGGAGCTGTTTTTT.